Below are 31 T cell receptor beta chains sequenced from a single sample in a study of Tregs in tolerant kidney transplant recipients. The method was immunoSEQ multiplex PCR; TCRdb's version includes in-frame clones alone and lacks a portion of them. The sample features 45,000 to 55,000 clones, with about 0.85% in its top ten. This sample comprised CD4+ T cells from blood, obtained before the transplant. The receptor set was obtained from a human donor who received a combined kidney and bone marrow transplant.

Concerning this clone: The read ends 3 residues shy of where the CDR3 ends; the end is completed using the germline J gene. The genes are TRBV5-1 and TRBJ2-5; 13 bases are a match to TRBD2. This CDR3 region has 17 residues. Germline lookup yields CDR1 SGHRS and CDR2 YFSETQ. The V and J ends lost 3 bases and 4 bases, in that order; junction bases with no gene match: 9. This CDR3 is CASSSRTSGRSTETQYF. The sequenced CDR3 bases are TGCGCCAGCAGCTCGAGGACTAGCGGGAGAAGCACAGAGACC.

Note on this clone: Read data end 3 residues before the CDR3 end; the end is taken from the germline J gene. V is TRBV20-1 and J is TRBJ2-2; 8 nucleotides match TRBD1. The germline gives CDR1 DFQATT, CDR2 SNEGSKA (reference sequence). Germline trimming cut 6 bases from V and 5 bases from J; bases unmatched to any gene: 11. The CDR3 loop spans 15 amino acids. The part of the CDR3 DNA that was read is TGCAGTGCCCGATCAGGGGGCAGTATGACCGGGGAG. Amino acid sequence: CSARSGGSMTGE. Given in full, the CDR3 is CSARSGGSMTGELFF.

To note about this clone: The missing CDR3 end, 3 residues past where the read stops, is filled in from the germline J gene. The rearrangement joins TRBV30 to TRBJ2-7; 10 bases map to TRBD2. V shed 1 base and J 6 bases; nucleotides not matched to a gene: 3. This CDR3 contains 13 residues. Germline values: CDR1 GTSNPN, CDR2 SVGIG (reference sequence). CDR3 DNA, as far as it was read: TGTGCCTGGAGTGCAACTAGCGGGATCGAG. Translated: CAWSATSGIE. The CDR3, in full, reads CAWSATSGIEQYF.

Notes on this clone: The read stops 3 residues short of the end of the CDR3; the missing end is completed from the germline J gene. This chain joins TRBV7-3 and TRBJ2-7; 9 bases align to TRBD2. Losses at the gene ends were 5 bases for V and 5 bases for J; bases not matched to a gene: 10. The CDR3 consists of 15 residues. CDR1 is SGHTA and CDR2 is FQGTGA in the germline V gene. The sequenced part of the CDR3 DNA is TGTGCCAGCAGCCCCCGGGTAGCGGGAGTACACGAG. It codes for CASSPRVAGVHE. The CDR3 as a whole reads CASSPRVAGVHEQYF.

Points on this clone: The read terminates 3 residues before the CDR3 end, so the remaining end is supplied by the germline J gene. The V gene is TRBV16, the J gene TRBJ2-7; 14 nucleotides line up with TRBD2. Looked up from germline, CDR1 is KGHSY and CDR2 is FQNENV. Trimming at V came to 3 bases and at J to 6 bases, leaving 7 bases not matched to a gene. The CDR3 totals 16 residues. CDR3 DNA, as far as it was read: TGTGCCAGCAGCCAGGGGGGACTAGCGGGAGAAGGCGAG. It yields the protein CASSQGGLAGEGE. In full, the CDR3 is CASSQGGLAGEGEQYF.

Remarks on this clone: The CDR3 end is not reached by the read, which stops 3 residues before it; the germline J gene fills it in. The chain recombines TRBV6-2 or TRBV6-3 with TRBJ1-1, with a tentative D call TRBD1 (6 bases). V shed 2 bases and J shed 0 bases, with 13 bases lying between them. Germline V gene lookup returns CDR1 MNHEY and CDR2 SVGEGT. The CDR3 runs 16 residues. CDR3 DNA (partial): TGTGCCAGCAGTTACCGGACAGTCATCATGAACACTGAA. This gives the protein CASSYRTVIMNTE. The entire CDR3 protein reads CASSYRTVIMNTEAFF.

Turning to this clone: The read falls 3 residues short of the CDR3 end, and the missing part is taken from the germline J gene. V usage is TRBV5-1 and J usage is TRBJ2-1, with a tentative D call TRBD1 (6 bases). The CDR3 is 14 residues long. Trimming left V 2 bases short and J 8 bases short, with 14 bases between. Germline V lookup: CDR1 SGHRS, CDR2 YFSETQ. CDR3 protein: CASSFNSGADEQFF. The CDR3 DNA, read in part, is TGCGCCAGCAGCTTCAACTCAGGGGCCGATGAG.

On this clone itself: The CDR3 goes on 3 residues after the read ends, and that part is filled in from the germline J gene. The chain combines TRBV20-1 with TRBJ1-2; 8 nucleotides agree with TRBD1. V lost 3 bases to trimming and J lost 1 base; unmatched junction nucleotides: 7. CDR1 and CDR2 (germline): DFQATT, SNEGSKA (reference sequence). The CDR3 is 15 amino acids. CDR3 bases read: TGCAGTGCTAGCCCACAGGGGGGTTATAACTATGGC. This translates into CSASPQGGYNYG. In full, the CDR3 reads CSASPQGGYNYGYTF.

In the case of this clone: The missing CDR3 end, 3 residues past where the read stops, is filled in from the germline J gene. The rearrangement uses TRBV5-1 and TRBJ2-1, with 14 bases that match TRBD2. The germline CDR1 and CDR2 sequences are SGHRS and YFSETQ. The CDR3 runs 15 residues. V lost 4 bases and J lost 6; bases outside the gene matches: 3. CDR3 DNA, as far as it was read: TGCGCCAGCAGCCCCGGGACTAGCGGGAGCAATGAG. The encoded protein is CASSPGTSGSNE. The complete CDR3 protein is CASSPGTSGSNEQFF.

With regard to this clone: The DNA ends 3 residues before the CDR3 does, and the rest of the CDR3 is filled in from the germline J gene. V gene TRBV6-1 combines with J gene TRBJ1-5, with D maybe TRBD1 (5 bases). From germline, CDR1 is MNHNS and CDR2 SASEGT. Deletions cut 3 bases from V and 7 bases from J, with 13 bases between. The CDR3 is 14 amino acids. CDR3 residues: CASSDGGAVQPQHF. Incomplete CDR3 DNA: TGTGCCAGCAGTGACGGGGGTGCTGTACAGCCC.

With regard to this clone: Read data end 3 residues before the CDR3 end; the end is taken from the germline J gene. V usage is TRBV7-3 and J usage is TRBJ2-1; 10 nucleotides align to TRBD2. CDR3 size: 16 residues. The ends lost 4 bases at V and 5 bases at J; junction bases unmatched: 8. Looked up from germline, CDR1 is SGHTA and CDR2 is FQGTGA. CDR3 in amino acids: CASSYSSGSGDNEQFF. The sequenced part of the CDR3 DNA is TGTGCCAGCAGCTATTCTAGCGGGAGTGGCGACAATGAG.

Comment on this clone: The read terminates 3 residues ahead of where the CDR3 ends, so the germline J gene completes it. The rearrangement uses TRBV19 and TRBJ2-7; TRBD1 matches at 7 bases. V dropped 5 bases and J dropped 0; count of bases not matched to a gene: 7. The CDR3 runs 15 residues. Germline loops: CDR1 LNHDA, CDR2 SQIVND (reference sequence). The CDR3 loop reads CASSSHRGDSYEQYF. Incomplete CDR3 DNA: TGTGCCAGTAGTTCCCACAGGGGCGACTCCTACGAG.

As regards this clone: The read terminates 3 residues ahead of where the CDR3 ends, so the germline J gene completes it. The chain couples TRBV29-1 to TRBJ2-1, with 12 nucleotides matching TRBD2. Trimming removed 6 bases from V and 6 bases from J; junction bases left unmatched: 12. Germline V gene lookup returns CDR1 SQVTM and CDR2 ANQGSEA. The CDR3 is 16 residues long. CDR3 region: CSVRTSGTTAVNEQFF. The CDR3 bases that were read are TGCAGCGTGAGGACTAGCGGGACTACAGCTGTCAATGAG.

Points on this clone: Read coverage stops 3 residues before the CDR3 terminus; the germline J gene supplies the remainder. The rearrangement uses TRBV20-1 and TRBJ2-5; D remains ambiguous. Germline-derived CDR1 and CDR2 are DFQATT and SNEGSKA (reference sequence). This CDR3 is built from 12 residues. The V end was cut by 6 bases, the J end by 7 bases, with 15 bases between. CDR3 sequence reads: CSASRWLRTQYF. The CDR3 DNA, read in part, is TGCAGTGCAAGTCGATGGCTGAGGACC.

The CDR3 sequence: CASRVTGGDEKLFF. CDR3 DNA (partial): TGCGCCAGCAGGGTTACAGGGGGCGATGAAAAA. The chain carries TRBV5-1 and TRBJ1-4; 9 bases are a match to TRBD1. The read is 3 residues too short to cover the CDR3 end, so that end is filled in from the germline J gene. The ends lost 5 bases at V and 6 bases at J; junction bases unmatched: 5. CDR3 length: 14 amino acids. CDR1 is SGHRS, CDR2 YFSETQ, per germline.

A word on this clone: The DNA ends 3 residues before the CDR3 does, and the rest of the CDR3 is filled in from the germline J gene. The chain couples TRBV7-6 to TRBJ2-5, with D possibly being TRBD2 (5 bases). Trimming removed 0 bases from V and 4 bases from J, with 12 bases in between. This CDR3 is 15 amino acids long. From germline, CDR1 is SGHVS and CDR2 FNYEAQ. CDR3 amino acids: CASSLAGERLETQYF. CDR3 DNA (partial): TGTGCCAGCAGCTTAGCCGGGGAGCGCTTAGAGACC.

To note about this clone: From the germline J gene comes the end of the CDR3, since the read stops 3 residues before it. This chain joins TRBV19 and TRBJ2-6; 8 positions agree with TRBD2. Germline-derived CDR1 and CDR2 are LNHDA and SQIVND (reference sequence). The V and J ends lost 4 bases and 0 bases, in that order; junction bases with no gene match: 20. The CDR3 covers 22 residues. This CDR3 reads CASSTIGVSLAGTSSGANVLTF. The part of the CDR3 DNA that was read is TGTGCCAGTAGTACAATAGGGGTGTCTCTAGCGGGTACTAGCTCTGGGGCCAACGTC.

For this clone: The read ends 3 residues early relative to the CDR3; the germline J gene fills the gap. The chain couples TRBV10-3 to TRBJ1-6, with D unclear. The CDR3 consists of 14 residues. Germline CDR1 and CDR2: ENHRY and SYGVKD. V dropped 5 bases and J dropped 7 bases, with 12 bases sitting between them. CDR3: CAISPSSSNSPLHF. The sequenced CDR3 bases are TGTGCCATCAGTCCGTCGAGCTCGAATTCACCC.

Turning to this clone: The read falls 3 residues short of the CDR3 end, and the missing part is taken from the germline J gene. The V and J genes are TRBV5-1 and TRBJ1-2, with 8 bases that match TRBD1. Germline V CDR1 and CDR2: SGHRS, YFSETQ. Unmatched junction bases numbered 5, after V lost 3 bases and J lost 7 bases. The CDR3 has 13 residues. The CDR3 bases that were read are TGCGCCAGCAGCTCAGGGGGCGGTACTGGC. The encoded protein is CASSSGGGTG. From start to end, the CDR3 is CASSSGGGTGYTF. Variable domain in full (rest from reference TRBV5-1 and TRBJ1-2): KAGVTQTPRYLIKTRGQQVTLSCSPISGHRSVSWYQQTPGQGLQFLFEYFSETQRNKGNFPGRFSGRQFSNSRSEMNVSTLELGDSALYLCASSSGGGTGYTFGSGTRLTVV.

Note on this clone: Read sequence stops 3 residues before the CDR3 end, and the germline J gene provides the missing end. The chain employs TRBV19 and TRBJ1-1; D might be TRBD1 (6 bases). V lost 6 bases and J lost 6, with 17 bases in between. The germline gives CDR1 LNHDA, CDR2 SQIVND (reference sequence). There are 14 residues in the CDR3. The sequenced part of the CDR3 DNA is TGTGCCAGTAGCCCGACAGGATCGATCGCTGAA. Translation: CASSPTGSIAE. The whole CDR3 protein reads CASSPTGSIAEAFF. The variable domain in full, with the rest retrieved from reference TRBV19 and TRBJ1-1, is DGGITQSPKYLFRKEGQNVTLSCEQNLNHDAMYWYRQDPGQGLRLIYYSQIVNDFQKGDIAEGYSVSREKKESFPLTVTSAQKNPTAFYLCASSPTGSIAEAFFGQGTRLTVV.

Note on this clone: The CDR3 end is not reached by the read, which stops 3 residues before it; the germline J gene fills it in. The chain joins TRBV20-1 to TRBJ1-1; TRBD1 aligns across 7 bases. Germline trimming cut 1 base from V and 3 bases from J; bases unmatched to any gene: 5. This CDR3 contains 14 residues. Germline lookup yields CDR1 DFQATT and CDR2 SNEGSKA (reference sequence). CDR3 bases read: TGCAGTGCTAGAGTGGACAGGCGGGACACTGAA. It codes for CSARVDRRDTE. In full, the CDR3 reads CSARVDRRDTEAFF.

Details on this clone: The CDR3 is cut off 3 residues early in the read; its end comes from the germline J gene. The chain has TRBV10-1 and TRBJ2-2; D gene ambiguous. This CDR3 spans 13 amino acids. V was shortened by 7 bases and J by 2 bases, with 8 bases between the two germline ends. Per the germline V gene, CDR1 is WNHNN and CDR2 is SYGVQD (reference sequence). The CDR3 here is CASKDTNTGELFF. The covered CDR3 bases are TGCGCCAGCAAAGACACTAACACCGGGGAG.

Comment on this clone: The sequence runs out 3 residues before the end of the CDR3; the remainder is reconstructed from the germline J gene. V gene TRBV28 combines with J gene TRBJ2-7; D may be TRBD1 (7 bases). The germline V gene has CDR1 MDHEN and CDR2 SYDVKM. The CDR3 sequence is 18 residues long. The V end lost 5 bases, the J end lost 3 bases, and 26 bases lay between the germline ends. Here the CDR3 reads CASSPIQGGDRPLYEQYF. The CDR3 DNA, read in part, is TGTGCCAGCAGTCCAATTCAGGGGGGCGATAGACCCCTCTACGAG.

Details on this clone: The read ends 3 residues before the CDR3 terminus; that terminus is restored from the germline J gene. V is TRBV19 and J is TRBJ2-4; the match to TRBD1 covers 7 bases. V was clipped by 6 bases and J by 3 bases; unmatched bases: 5. From germline, CDR1 is LNHDA and CDR2 SQIVND (reference sequence). The CDR3 consists of 14 residues. The sequenced CDR3 bases are TGTGCCAGTAGCTCGGGACAGTTCAAAAACATT. This translates into CASSSGQFKNI. In full, the CDR3 is CASSSGQFKNIQYF.

Details on this clone: The read comes to an end 3 residues before the CDR3 does, leaving the germline J gene to fill in the end. The chain is built from TRBV20-1 and TRBJ2-1; 12 bases are a match to TRBD2. The CDR3 contains 18 residues. V dropped 0 bases and J dropped 4; count of bases not matched to a gene: 10. The germline V gene encodes CDR1 DFQATT and CDR2 SNEGSKA (reference sequence). CDR3 bases read: TGCAGTGCTAGAGATTTAGCGTCCGGACTAGCGGGGTACAATGAG. Translated: CSARDLASGLAGYNE. The CDR3 reads in full as CSARDLASGLAGYNEQFF.

Turning to this clone: Sequencing ends 3 residues short of the CDR3 end; the germline J gene provides the rest. The chain carries TRBV30 and TRBJ2-3; D gene ambiguous. Germline V gene sequence: CDR1 GTSNPN, CDR2 SVGIG (reference sequence). V lost 8 bases and J lost 3, with 6 bases in between. The CDR3 length is 10 residues. The CDR3 here is CAAQTDTQYF. CDR3 DNA, as far as it was read: TGTGCCGCCCAGACAGATACG.

About this clone itself: Coverage ceases 3 residues before the CDR3 finishes, and the germline J gene fills in the end. The chain has TRBV2 and TRBJ2-1; TRBD2 is a possible D gene (6 bases). Germline CDR1 reads SNHLY; CDR2 reads FYNNEI. Trimming removed 5 bases from V and 0 bases from J, with 14 bases in between. The CDR3 loop spans 16 amino acids. Incomplete CDR3 DNA: TGTGCCAGCAGTCGCCTAGCGCCGAGCTCCTACAATGAG. It encodes CASSRLAPSSYNE. The CDR3 as a whole reads CASSRLAPSSYNEQFF.

Turning to this clone: The read ends 3 residues before the CDR3 terminus; that terminus is restored from the germline J gene. This chain connects TRBV2 to TRBJ1-1, with 7 positions matching TRBD1. This CDR3 comprises 13 residues. V was pared by 6 bases and J by 4 bases, with 5 bases of the junction left unmatched. CDR1 and CDR2 (germline): SNHLY, FYNNEI. CDR3 sequence reads: CASSTTGSTEAFF. The CDR3 DNA, read in part, is TGTGCCAGCAGCACGACAGGGTCCACTGAA.

Comment on this clone: The DNA ends 3 residues before the CDR3 does, and the rest of the CDR3 is filled in from the germline J gene. V gene TRBV19 combines with J gene TRBJ2-1; 8 bases fit TRBD2. V lost 5 bases, J lost 6 bases, and 6 bases stayed unmatched. This CDR3 comprises 14 residues. Germline V lookup: CDR1 LNHDA, CDR2 SQIVND (reference sequence). The CDR3 here is CASSVGLATNEQFF. The sequenced CDR3 bases are TGTGCCAGTAGTGTCGGACTAGCAACCAATGAG.

A note on this clone: The CDR3 is cut off 3 residues early in the read; its end comes from the germline J gene. V is TRBV20-1 and J is TRBJ2-1, with 11 bases aligning to TRBD2. Per germline, CDR1 DFQATT and CDR2 SNEGSKA (reference sequence). Trimming took 3 bases from V and 4 from J; bases not matched to a gene: 5. The CDR3 covers 15 residues. The CDR3 bases that were read are TGCAGTGCTAGCCTGACTAGCGGGGTATACAATGAG. Its translation is CSASLTSGVYNE. The entire CDR3 sequence reads CSASLTSGVYNEQFF.

Concerning this clone itself: The sequenced fragment ends 3 residues before the CDR3 boundary, so the rest is inferred from the germline J gene. The chain recombines TRBV7-9 with TRBJ1-1, with 7 bases that match TRBD1. The CDR3 totals 13 residues. Per the germline V gene, CDR1 is SEHNR and CDR2 is FQNEAQ (reference sequence). This chain's CDR3 is CASSSRDRNSAFF. CDR3 DNA (partial): TGTGCCAGCAGCTCTAGGGACAGAAATTCG.